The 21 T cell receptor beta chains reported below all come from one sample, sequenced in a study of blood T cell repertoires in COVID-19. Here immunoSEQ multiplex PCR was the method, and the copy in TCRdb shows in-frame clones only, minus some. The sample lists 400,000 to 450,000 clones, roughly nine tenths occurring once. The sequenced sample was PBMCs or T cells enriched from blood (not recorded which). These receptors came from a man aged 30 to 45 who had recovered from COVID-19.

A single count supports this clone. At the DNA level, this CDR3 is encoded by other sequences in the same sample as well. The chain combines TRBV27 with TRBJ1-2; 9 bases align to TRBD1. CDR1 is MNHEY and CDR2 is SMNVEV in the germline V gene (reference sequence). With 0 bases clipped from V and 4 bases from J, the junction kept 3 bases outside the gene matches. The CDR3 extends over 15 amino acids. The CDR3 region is CASSLSGTGLYGYTF. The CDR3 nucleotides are TGTGCCAGCAGTTTATCCGGGACAGGGCTCTATGGCTACACCTTC.

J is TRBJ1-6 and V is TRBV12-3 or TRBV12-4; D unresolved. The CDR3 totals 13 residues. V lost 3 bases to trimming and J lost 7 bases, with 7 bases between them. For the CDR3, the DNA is TGTGCCAGCAGTTTCAACAGAAATTCACCCCTCCACTTT. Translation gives CASSFNRNSPLHF.

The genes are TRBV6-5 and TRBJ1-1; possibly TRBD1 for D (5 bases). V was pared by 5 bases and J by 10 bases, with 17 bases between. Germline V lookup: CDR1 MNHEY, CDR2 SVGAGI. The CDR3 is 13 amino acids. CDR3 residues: CASSPQSRQRAFF. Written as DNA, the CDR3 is TGTGCCAGCAGTCCCCAGTCGCGACAGCGAGCTTTCTTT.

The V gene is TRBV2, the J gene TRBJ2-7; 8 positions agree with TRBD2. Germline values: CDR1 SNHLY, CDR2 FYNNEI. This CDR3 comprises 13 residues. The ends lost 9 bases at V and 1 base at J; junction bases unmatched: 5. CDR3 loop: CASTSGLSYEQYF. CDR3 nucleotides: TGTGCCAGTACTAGCGGCCTTTCCTACGAGCAGTACTTC.

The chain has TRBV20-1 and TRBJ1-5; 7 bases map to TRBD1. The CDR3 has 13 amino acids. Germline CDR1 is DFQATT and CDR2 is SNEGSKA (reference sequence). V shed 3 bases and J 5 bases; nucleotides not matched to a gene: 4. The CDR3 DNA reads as TGCAGTGCTAGTTTTCAGGGGGATCAGCCCCAGCATTTT. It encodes CSASFQGDQPQHF.

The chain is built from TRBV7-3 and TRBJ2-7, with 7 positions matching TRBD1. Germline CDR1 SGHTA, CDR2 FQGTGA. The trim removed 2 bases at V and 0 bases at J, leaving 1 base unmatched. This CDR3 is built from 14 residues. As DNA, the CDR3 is TGTGCCAGCAGCTTACACAGGGGCTCCTACGAGCAGTACTTC. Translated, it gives CASSLHRGSYEQYF.

This CDR3 reads CASSVVSSPHNEQFF. CDR3 nucleotide sequence: TGTGCCAGCAGCGTAGTTAGCTCCCCCCACAATGAGCAGTTCTTC. The chain employs TRBV9 and TRBJ2-1; D is uncertain. The CDR3 spans 15 residues. CDR1 is SGDLS, CDR2 YYNGEE, per germline. V shed 0 bases and J shed 5 bases, with 12 bases lying between them.

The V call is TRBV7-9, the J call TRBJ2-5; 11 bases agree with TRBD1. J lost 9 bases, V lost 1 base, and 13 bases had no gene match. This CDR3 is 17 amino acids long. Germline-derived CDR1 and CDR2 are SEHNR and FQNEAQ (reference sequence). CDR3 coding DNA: TGTGCCAGCAGCTTAGAAGGGACAGGGGGGGATACCTTGCCCCAGTACTTC. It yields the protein CASSLEGTGGDTLPQYF.

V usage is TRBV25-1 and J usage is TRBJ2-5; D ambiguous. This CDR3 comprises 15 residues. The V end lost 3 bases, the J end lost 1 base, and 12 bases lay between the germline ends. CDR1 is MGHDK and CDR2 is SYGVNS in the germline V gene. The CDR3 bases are TGTGCCAGCAGTGAGAGAGACGGGTTCCAAGAGACCCAGTACTTC. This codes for CASSERDGFQETQYF. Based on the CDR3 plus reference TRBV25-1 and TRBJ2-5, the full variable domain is EADIYQTPRYLVIGTGKKITLECSQTMGHDKMYWYQQDPGMELHLIHYSYGVNSTEKGDLSSESTVSRIRTEHFPLTLESARPSHTSQYLCASSERDGFQETQYFGPGTRLLVL.

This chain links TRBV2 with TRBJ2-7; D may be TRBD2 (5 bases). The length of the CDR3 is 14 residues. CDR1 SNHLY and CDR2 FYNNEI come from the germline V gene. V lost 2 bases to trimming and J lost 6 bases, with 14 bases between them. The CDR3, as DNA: TGTGCCAGCAGTGAAAGAAGCGGCCCTTTCGAGCAGTACTTC. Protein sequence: CASSERSGPFEQYF. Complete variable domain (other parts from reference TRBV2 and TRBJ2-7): EPEVTQTPSHQVTQMGQEVILRCVPISNHLYFYWYRQILGQKVEFLVSFYNNEISEKSEIFDDQFSVERPDGSNFTLKIRSTKLEDSAMYFCASSERSGPFEQYFGPGTRLTVT.

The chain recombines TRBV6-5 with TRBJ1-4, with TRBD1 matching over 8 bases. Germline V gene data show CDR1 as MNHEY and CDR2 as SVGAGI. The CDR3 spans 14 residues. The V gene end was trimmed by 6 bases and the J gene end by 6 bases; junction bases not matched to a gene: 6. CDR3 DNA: TGTGCCAGCAGCCCCCAGACAGGGGATGAAAAACTGTTTTTT. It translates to CASSPQTGDEKLFF.

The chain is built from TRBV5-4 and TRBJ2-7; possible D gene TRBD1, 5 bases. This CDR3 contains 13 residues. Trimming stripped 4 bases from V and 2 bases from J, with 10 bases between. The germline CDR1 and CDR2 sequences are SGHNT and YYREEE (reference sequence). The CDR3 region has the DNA TGTGCCAGCAGCGGTGACAGACCCTACGAGCAGTACTTC. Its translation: CASSGDRPYEQYF.

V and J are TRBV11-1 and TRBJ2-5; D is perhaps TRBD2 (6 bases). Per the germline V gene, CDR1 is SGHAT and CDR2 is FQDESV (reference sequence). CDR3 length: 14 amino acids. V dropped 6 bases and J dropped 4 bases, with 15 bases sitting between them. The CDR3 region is CASRGGIYLETQYF. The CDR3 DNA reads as TGTGCCAGCAGAGGAGGGATATATTTAGAGACCCAGTACTTC. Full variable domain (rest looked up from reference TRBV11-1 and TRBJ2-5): EAEVAQSPRYKITEKSQAVAFWCDPISGHATLYWYRQILGQGPELLVQFQDESVVDDSQLPKDRFSAERLKGVDSTLKIQPAELGDSAMYLCASRGGIYLETQYFGPGTRLLVL.

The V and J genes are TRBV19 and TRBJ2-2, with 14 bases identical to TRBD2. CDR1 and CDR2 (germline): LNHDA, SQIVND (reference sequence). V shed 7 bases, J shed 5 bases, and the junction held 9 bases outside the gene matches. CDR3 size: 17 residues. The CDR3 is CASTLGRLAGGTGELFF. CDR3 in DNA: TGTGCCAGTACCCTAGGGCGACTAGCGGGAGGGACCGGGGAGCTGTTTTTT.

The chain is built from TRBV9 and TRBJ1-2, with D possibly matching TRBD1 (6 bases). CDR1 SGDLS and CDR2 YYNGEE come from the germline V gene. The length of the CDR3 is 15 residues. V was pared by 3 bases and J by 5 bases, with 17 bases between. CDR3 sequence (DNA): TGTGCCAGCAGCGAGGACCAGGGGTTGTTTTATGGCTACACCTTC. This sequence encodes CASSEDQGLFYGYTF.

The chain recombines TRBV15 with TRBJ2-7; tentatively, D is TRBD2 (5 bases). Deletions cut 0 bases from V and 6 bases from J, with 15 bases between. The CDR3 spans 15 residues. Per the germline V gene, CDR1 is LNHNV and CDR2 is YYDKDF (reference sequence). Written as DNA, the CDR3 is TGTGCCACCAGCAGAGATCGGTTGCGGGTATTCGAGCAGTACTTC. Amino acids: CATSRDRLRVFEQYF. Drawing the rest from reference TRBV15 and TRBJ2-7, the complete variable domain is DAMVIQNPRYQVTQFGKPVTLSCSQTLNHNVMYWYQQKSSQAPKLLFHYYDKDFNNEADTPDNFQSRRPNTSFCFLDIRSPGLGDTAMYLCATSRDRLRVFEQYFGPGTRLTVT.

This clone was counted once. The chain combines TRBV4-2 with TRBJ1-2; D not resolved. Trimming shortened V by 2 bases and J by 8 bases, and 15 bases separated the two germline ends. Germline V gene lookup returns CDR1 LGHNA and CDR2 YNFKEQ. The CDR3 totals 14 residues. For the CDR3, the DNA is TGTGCCAGCAGCCAACTCGGGTCCACCGACGGCTACACCTTC. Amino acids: CASSQLGSTDGYTF.

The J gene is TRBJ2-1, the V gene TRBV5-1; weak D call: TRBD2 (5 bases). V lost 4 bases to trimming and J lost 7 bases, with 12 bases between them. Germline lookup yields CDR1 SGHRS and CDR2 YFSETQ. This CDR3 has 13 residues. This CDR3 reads CASSGGLTNEQFF. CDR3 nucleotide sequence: TGCGCCAGCAGCGGTGGACTGACAAATGAGCAGTTCTTC.

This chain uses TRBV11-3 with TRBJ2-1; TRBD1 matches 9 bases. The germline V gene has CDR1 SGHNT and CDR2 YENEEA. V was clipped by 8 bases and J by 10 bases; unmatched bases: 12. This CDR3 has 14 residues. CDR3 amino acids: CASSPTGTGLEQFF. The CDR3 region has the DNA TGTGCCAGCTCCCCTACCGGGACAGGGTTGGAGCAGTTCTTC. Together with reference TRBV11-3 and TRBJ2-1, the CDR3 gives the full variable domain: EAGVVQSPRYKIIEKKQPVAFWCNPISGHNTLYWYLQNLGQGPELLIRYENEEAVDDSQLPKDRFSAERLKGVDSTLKIQPAELGDSAVYLCASSPTGTGLEQFFGPGTRLTVL.

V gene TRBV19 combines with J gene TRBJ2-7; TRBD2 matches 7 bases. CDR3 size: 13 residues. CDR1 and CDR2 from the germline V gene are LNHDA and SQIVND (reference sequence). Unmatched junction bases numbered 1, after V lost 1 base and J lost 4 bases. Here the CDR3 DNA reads TGTGCCAGTAGTATAGGGGAGGGATACGAGCAGTACTTC. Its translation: CASSIGEGYEQYF. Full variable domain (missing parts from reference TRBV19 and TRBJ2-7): DGGITQSPKYLFRKEGQNVTLSCEQNLNHDAMYWYRQDPGQGLRLIYYSQIVNDFQKGDIAEGYSVSREKKESFPLTVTSAQKNPTAFYLCASSIGEGYEQYFGPGTRLTVT.

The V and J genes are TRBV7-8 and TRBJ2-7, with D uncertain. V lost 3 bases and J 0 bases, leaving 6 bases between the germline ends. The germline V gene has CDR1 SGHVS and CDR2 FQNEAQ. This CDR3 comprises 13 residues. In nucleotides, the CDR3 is TGTGCCAGCAGCTTGGCTTCCTCCTACGAGCAGTACTTC. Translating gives CASSLASSYEQYF.